This passage covers 23 T cell receptor beta chains from one sample sequenced in a study of preoperative IRX-2 immunotherapy in early breast cancer (dated by TCRdb to the late 2010s). The protocol used for the library was the immunoSEQ multiplex PCR assay. Imported from immuneACCESS, the table was reduced by TCRdb to in-frame sequences with V and J called. These copies leave out some clones; in studies compared against another copy, an unresolved V gene accounts for under half, and the cause of the remainder is not known. The sample profile shows about 98,000 clones; just over 85% of them were found once. Of the sample, about 1.9% is held by the ten largest clones. Read against the paper, the sample's treatment or condition label means: preoperative locoregional IRX-2 cytokine immunotherapy. Sample: tumor tissue, taken after IRX-2 immunotherapy. The receptors originated from a human donor with breast cancer.

This clone has more than one count but fewer than ten. The genes are TRBV10-3 and TRBJ1-5; no reliable D call. Germline CDR1 ENHRY, CDR2 SYGVKD. The CDR3 has 16 residues. The V end was cut by 0 bases, the J end by 2 bases, with 11 bases between. The CDR3 nucleotides read TGTGCCATCAGTGAGTCGATCGGGCAGGGCAATCAGCCCCAGCATTTT. Encoded protein: CAISESIGQGNQPQHF.

The V call is TRBV6-7, the J call TRBJ1-1; D possibly corresponds to TRBD1 (5 bases). TRBV6-7 is treated as an ORF (open reading frame) with a function not yet certain. This CDR3 region has 15 residues. V was pared by 0 bases and J by 5 bases, with 13 bases between. CDR3 bases: TGTGCCAGCAGTTACTCTCCCCGGGGGGGGACTGAAGCTTTCTTT. Protein: CASSYSPRGGTEAFF.

The V and J genes are TRBV19 and TRBJ2-2; D gene unclear. The CDR3 consists of 14 residues. The germline gives CDR1 LNHDA, CDR2 SQIVND (reference sequence). Trimming cost V 6 bases and J 7 bases, with 15 bases left between them. CDR3 protein: CASSQTTRSGELFF. CDR3 bases: TGTGCCAGTAGCCAGACAACCAGGAGCGGGGAGCTGTTTTTT.

The chain recombines TRBV28 with TRBJ2-3; 9 bases are a match to TRBD2. Germline V CDR1 and CDR2: MDHEN, SYDVKM. The CDR3 covers 15 residues. V trimming: 5 bases; J trimming: 4 bases; junction bases outside the gene matches: 7. CDR3: CASSPRAGGSDTQYF. The DNA for the CDR3 is TGTGCCAGCAGTCCTAGAGCGGGAGGCTCAGATACGCAGTATTTT. Supplemented by reference TRBV28 and TRBJ2-3, the full variable domain reads DVKVTQSSRYLVKRTGEKVFLECVQDMDHENMFWYRQDPGLGLRLIYFSYDVKMKEKGDIPEGYSVSREKKERFSLILESASTNQTSMYLCASSPRAGGSDTQYFGPGTRLTVL.

The chain has TRBV11-3 and TRBJ1-1; 7 bases are shared with TRBD1. The CDR3 is made up of 16 amino acids. V shed 6 bases and J 1 base; nucleotides not matched to a gene: 11. CDR1 and CDR2 (germline): SGHNT, YENEEA. The CDR3 region has the DNA TGTGCCAGCAGAATGAGACAGGGTCAGAGGAACACTGAAGCTTTCTTT. Its translation: CASRMRQGQRNTEAFF.

This chain uses TRBV19 with TRBJ1-2; D not resolved. From germline, CDR1 is LNHDA and CDR2 SQIVND (reference sequence). Trimming pared 7 bases from V and 3 bases from J, leaving 9 bases between. The CDR3 has 12 amino acids. The DNA for the CDR3 is TGTGCCAGTACAAAGGGCTACTATGGCTACACCTTC. This codes for CASTKGYYGYTF.

The J gene is TRBJ2-3, the V gene TRBV14; perhaps TRBD2 as D (6 bases). This CDR3 comprises 13 residues. The germline V and J ends were trimmed by 4 bases and 6 bases, with 11 bases remaining between them. Per germline, CDR1 SGHDN and CDR2 FVKESK. This CDR3 is CASSLEGWDTQYF. CDR3 DNA sequence: TGTGCCAGCAGCCTGGAGGGGTGGGATACGCAGTATTTT.

The chain has TRBV6-8 and TRBJ1-5; 10 nucleotides align to TRBD1. The CDR3 consists of 16 residues. Trimming removed 5 bases from V and 2 bases from J; junction bases left unmatched: 6. Germline V gives CDR1 MNHGY, CDR2 SAAAGT. CDR3 sequence: CASSLGTGVGNQPQHF. The CDR3 nucleotides read TGTGCCAGCAGTCTAGGGACAGGGGTTGGCAATCAGCCCCAGCATTTT.

The rearrangement joins TRBV11-3 to TRBJ1-2, with D possibly TRBD1 on 5 matching bases. V lost 3 bases and J 3 bases, leaving 11 bases between the germline ends. The CDR3 totals 14 residues. Germline values: CDR1 SGHNT, CDR2 YENEEA. The chain's CDR3 is CASSLGTDDYGYTF. In DNA, the CDR3 is TGTGCCAGCAGCTTGGGGACGGATGACTATGGCTACACCTTC.

V usage is TRBV6-8 and J usage is TRBJ2-1; weak D call: TRBD1 (5 bases). Per germline, CDR1 MNHGY and CDR2 SAAAGT. The CDR3 runs to 15 residues. The ends were cut back, 6 bases at V and 3 bases at J, with 15 bases in the middle. The CDR3 reads CASRKGALVYNEQFF. CDR3 DNA sequence: TGTGCCAGCAGGAAAGGGGCCCTAGTCTACAATGAGCAGTTCTTC.

The chain uses TRBV19 and TRBJ1-1, with D hard to call. V lost 5 bases and J 5 bases, leaving 6 bases between the germline ends. Germline values: CDR1 LNHDA, CDR2 SQIVND (reference sequence). The CDR3 is 11 residues long. CDR3 sequence (DNA): TGTGCCAGTAGTTTTGGGACTGAAGCTTTCTTT. Translated: CASSFGTEAFF.

V is TRBV30 and J is TRBJ1-2; D might be TRBD1 (6 bases). Between the trimmed V and J ends, which lost 0 bases and 8 bases, there was a span of 16 bases. CDR1 and CDR2 (germline): GTSNPN, SVGIG (reference sequence). This CDR3 has 14 amino acids. CDR3 loop: CAWSVIREQGGYTF. The CDR3 bases are TGTGCCTGGAGTGTGATCAGGGAGCAGGGGGGCTACACCTTC.

The gene calls are TRBV28 and TRBJ2-7, with D possibly being TRBD2 (6 bases). The ends were cut back, 7 bases at V and 2 bases at J, with 18 bases in the middle. Germline loops: CDR1 MDHEN, CDR2 SYDVKM. The CDR3 has 15 amino acids. The CDR3 spells CASTLGEEGTYEQYF. DNA of the CDR3: TGTGCCAGCACCTTGGGGGAGGAAGGGACCTACGAGCAGTACTTC. Together with reference TRBV28 and TRBJ2-7, the CDR3 gives the full variable domain: DVKVTQSSRYLVKRTGEKVFLECVQDMDHENMFWYRQDPGLGLRLIYFSYDVKMKEKGDIPEGYSVSREKKERFSLILESASTNQTSMYLCASTLGEEGTYEQYFGPGTRLTVT.

The chain employs TRBV18 and TRBJ2-1, with D tentatively TRBD1 (7 bases). The V gene's germline CDR1 is KGHSH and CDR2 LQKENI. The CDR3 loop spans 14 amino acids. V lost 3 bases to trimming and J lost 5 bases, with 11 bases between them. This chain's CDR3 is CASSPGRGDNEQFF. Written as DNA, the CDR3 is TGTGCCAGCTCACCTGGCAGGGGGGACAATGAGCAGTTCTTC.

This clone was seen a single time. This chain uses TRBV10-2 with TRBJ2-7; 11 positions agree with TRBD2. The CDR3 has 14 amino acids. Germline V gene lookup returns CDR1 WSHSY and CDR2 SAAADI. The junction had 7 bases not matched to a gene; V was cut back by 10 bases and J by 2 bases. As DNA, the CDR3 is TGCGCCACCTTTAGCGGGAGGGCCACCTACGAGCAGTACTTC. It translates to CATFSGRATYEQYF.

The CDR3 spells CATSRDGQSNQPQHF. In nucleotides, the CDR3 is TGTGCCACCAGCAGAGATGGACAGAGCAATCAGCCCCAGCATTTT. The chain has TRBV15 and TRBJ1-5; a possible D gene is TRBD1 (6 bases). With 0 bases removed from V and 1 base from J, the gap between germline ends came to 7 bases. The length of the CDR3 is 15 residues. Germline-derived CDR1 and CDR2 are LNHNV and YYDKDF (reference sequence).

The CDR3 reads CASSYKGTNTEAFF. CDR3 sequence (DNA): TGTGCCAGCAGTTACAAGGGTACGAACACTGAAGCTTTCTTT. The chain is built from TRBV6-8 and TRBJ1-1; D is ambiguous. There are 14 residues in the CDR3. Germline lookup yields CDR1 MNHGY and CDR2 SAAAGT. The ends were cut back, 2 bases at V and 1 base at J, with 8 bases in the middle.

The chain carries TRBV7-7 and TRBJ2-7; the D gene is possibly TRBD2 (5 bases). The V gene's germline CDR1 is SSHAT and CDR2 FNYEAQ (reference sequence). The CDR3 contains 15 residues. V shed 4 bases and J shed 6 bases, with 19 bases lying between them. The CDR3 DNA reads TGTGCCAGCAGCTCCCGGGGATCAGGTCTCTCCGAGCAGTACTTC. Protein product: CASSSRGSGLSEQYF.

The chain employs TRBV18 and TRBJ2-5; maybe TRBD1 (5 bases). Germline CDR1 and CDR2: KGHSH and LQKENI. The CDR3 is 13 residues long. Trimming shortened V by 4 bases and J by 4 bases, and 10 bases separated the two germline ends. The chain's CDR3 is CASSQGVPETQYF. For the CDR3, the DNA is TGTGCCAGCTCACAAGGGGTTCCAGAGACCCAGTACTTC.

A few counts support this clone. V gene TRBV6-8 combines with J gene TRBJ1-1, with 7 bases aligning to TRBD1. CDR1 MNHGY and CDR2 SAAAGT come from the germline V gene. V was pared by 0 bases and J by 8 bases, with 9 bases of the junction left unmatched. This CDR3 region has 15 residues. This CDR3 reads CASSYSTGVVIEAFF. The CDR3 coding sequence is TGTGCCAGCAGTTACTCTACAGGGGTCGTAATAGAAGCTTTCTTT.

The J gene is TRBJ1-2, the V gene TRBV5-1; 7 bases match TRBD1. CDR1 and CDR2 from the germline V gene are SGHRS and YFSETQ. The CDR3 is 14 residues long. V trimming: 0 bases; J trimming: 7 bases; junction bases outside the gene matches: 6. DNA for the CDR3: TGCGCCAGCAGCTTGGAGGACAGGAACCCTGGCTACACCTTC. Translation gives CASSLEDRNPGYTF.

This clone was found once. V gene TRBV2 combines with J gene TRBJ1-3; D gene unclear. The CDR3 contains 15 residues. The germline V gene has CDR1 SNHLY and CDR2 FYNNEI. V shed 4 bases and J shed 0 bases, with 10 bases lying between them. The CDR3 here is CASSVGVASGNTIYF. The CDR3 DNA is TGTGCCAGCAGTGTCGGGGTGGCCTCTGGAAACACCATATATTTT.

The chain combines TRBV19 with TRBJ1-5; the match to TRBD1 covers 7 bases. Germline lookup yields CDR1 LNHDA and CDR2 SQIVND (reference sequence). Trimming at V came to 8 bases and at J to 7 bases, leaving 17 bases not matched to a gene. This CDR3 region has 16 residues. The CDR3 reads CASRTPPYRGEQPQHF. The CDR3 nucleotides are TGTGCCAGTCGGACCCCCCCCTACAGGGGCGAACAGCCCCAGCATTTT. Based on the CDR3 plus reference TRBV19 and TRBJ1-5, the full variable domain is DGGITQSPKYLFRKEGQNVTLSCEQNLNHDAMYWYRQDPGQGLRLIYYSQIVNDFQKGDIAEGYSVSREKKESFPLTVTSAQKNPTAFYLCASRTPPYRGEQPQHFGDGTRLSIL.